This T cell receptor beta chain emerged from a study of blood T cell dynamics during melanoma immunotherapy. Time point: pre-treatment baseline. Generated by immunoSEQ multiplex PCR, the TCRdb table keeps only in-frame clones and is missing some. Of fewer than 7,500 clones in the sample, approximately 90% were seen once. The germline CDR1 and CDR2 sequences are SGHTA and FQGNSA. The CDR3 runs 13 residues. V gave up 1 base and J gave up 2 bases, with 5 bases separating them. The chain employs TRBV7-2 and TRBJ1-2; D gene ambiguous. Sequenced here: blood, sampled from a patient treated with checkpoint blockade. The clonotype comes from a human donor with melanoma. The CDR3 spells CASSLEGNYGYTF. The CDR3 DNA reads as TGTGCCAGCAGCTTAGAAGGGAACTATGGCTACACCTTC.